A single sample is the source of the 2 T cell receptor beta chains below, sequenced in a study of CD8+CD57+ T cells in acquired aplastic anemia. CD8+CD57+ cell expansion had been shown by flow cytometry in patients chosen for sequencing. Genomic DNA templated the TCR beta VDJ and CDR3 profiling. TCRdb re-analysed the reads in MiXCR, keeping a single row per CDR3 protein. Of about 190,000 distinct CDR3 sequences listed, nearly 50% are singletons. The sequencing input was sorted CD4+, CD8+, or CD8+CD57+ T cells (not recorded which) from PBMCs. These receptors were collected from a human donor with aplastic anemia.

The chain is built from TRBV10-3 and TRBJ2-1; D is possibly TRBD1 (6 bases). Trimming left V 3 bases short and J 1 base short, with 10 bases between. The CDR3 has 15 amino acids. Germline V gene data show CDR1 as ENHRY and CDR2 as SYGVKD. CDR3 nucleotide sequence: TGTGCCATCAGTGATAAACAGGGTTCCTACAATGAGCAGTTCTTC. This codes for CAISDKQGSYNEQFF.

The V and J genes are TRBV7-6 and TRBJ2-5; 9 bases agree with TRBD2. The V gene's germline CDR1 is SGHVS and CDR2 FNYEAQ. The CDR3 contains 16 residues. V was clipped by 1 base and J by 4 bases; unmatched bases: 7. The DNA for the CDR3 is TGTGCCAGCAGCTTAGGTAGCGGGAGTTGGGCAGAGACCCAGTACTTC. It specifies CASSLGSGSWAETQYF.